A single sample gave rise to the 5 T cell receptor beta chains below, sequenced in a study of OX40 agonist ivuxolimab in advanced cancers. Sequencing was performed with immunoSEQ multiplex PCR; in TCRdb, only in-frame clones are kept and a portion is missing. The sample lists approximately 42,000 clones, about 81% occurring once. This sample comprised CD4+ or CD8+ T cells sorted from blood, obtained in a trial of the OX40 agonist ivuxolimab. These receptors were obtained from an adult with an advanced solid tumor such as melanoma, head and neck, liver or kidney cancer.

This chain joins TRBV6-1 and TRBJ2-6, with D perhaps TRBD1 (5 bases). In germline, CDR1 is MNHNS, CDR2 SASEGT. This CDR3 has 14 residues. V gave up 6 bases and J gave up 7 bases, with 13 bases separating them. DNA of the CDR3: TGTGCCAGCAGAGAGGATTGGGGCGCCAACGTCCTGACTTTC. This gives the protein CASREDWGANVLTF.

The chain uses TRBV27 and TRBJ1-4; no reliable D call. In germline, CDR1 is MNHEY, CDR2 SMNVEV (reference sequence). The CDR3 consists of 15 residues. The germline V and J ends were trimmed by 4 bases and 8 bases, with 17 bases remaining between them. The CDR3 coding sequence is TGTGCCAGCAGTTCGCAAGACTCCTCTCCCGAAAAACTGTTTTTT. This gives the protein CASSSQDSSPEKLFF.

V and J are TRBV5-1 and TRBJ1-1; D uncertain. The germline V and J ends were trimmed by 0 bases and 0 bases, with 6 bases remaining between them. The CDR3 length is 14 residues. Germline V gene sequence: CDR1 SGHRS, CDR2 YFSETQ. The CDR3 spells CASSLGGMNTEAFF. The CDR3, as DNA: TGCGCCAGCAGCTTGGGAGGGATGAACACTGAAGCTTTCTTT. The variable domain in full, with the rest retrieved from reference TRBV5-1 and TRBJ1-1, is KAGVTQTPRYLIKTRGQQVTLSCSPISGHRSVSWYQQTPGQGLQFLFEYFSETQRNKGNFPGRFSGRQFSNSRSEMNVSTLELGDSALYLCASSLGGMNTEAFFGQGTRLTVV.

The chain has TRBV21-1 and TRBJ2-6; whether TRBD2, the table's D call, matches the DNA was not checked. TRBV21-1 is labeled a pseudogene. This CDR3 comprises 14 residues. The CDR3 loop reads CASSPYSGANVLTF. In nucleotides, the CDR3 is TGTGCCAGCAGCCCCTACTCTGGGGCCAACGTCCTGACTTTC.

V is TRBV15 and J is TRBJ2-1; 9 bases line up with TRBD2. The V gene end was trimmed by 0 bases and the J gene end by 7 bases; junction bases not matched to a gene: 4. Germline V CDR1 and CDR2: LNHNV, YYDKDF (reference sequence). CDR3 size: 15 residues. The DNA for the CDR3 is TGTGCCACCAGCAGAGATAGCGGGAGCACTAATGAGCAGTTCTTC. The encoded protein is CATSRDSGSTNEQFF.